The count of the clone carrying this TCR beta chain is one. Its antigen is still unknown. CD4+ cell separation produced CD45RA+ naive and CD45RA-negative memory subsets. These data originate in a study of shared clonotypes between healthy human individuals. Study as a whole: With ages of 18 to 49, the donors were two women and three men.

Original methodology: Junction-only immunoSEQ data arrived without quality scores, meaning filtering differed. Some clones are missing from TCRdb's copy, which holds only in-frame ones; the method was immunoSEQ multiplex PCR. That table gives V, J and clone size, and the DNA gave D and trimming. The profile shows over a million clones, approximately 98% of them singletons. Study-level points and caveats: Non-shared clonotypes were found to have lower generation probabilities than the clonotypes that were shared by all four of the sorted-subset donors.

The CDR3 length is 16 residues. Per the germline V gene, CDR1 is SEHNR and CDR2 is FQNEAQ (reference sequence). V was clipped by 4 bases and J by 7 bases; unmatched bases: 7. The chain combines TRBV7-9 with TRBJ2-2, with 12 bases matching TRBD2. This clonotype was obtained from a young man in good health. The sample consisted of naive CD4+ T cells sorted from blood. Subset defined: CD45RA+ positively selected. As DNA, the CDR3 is TGTGCCAGCAGCTACCTAGCGGGAGGGTCGGACGGGGAGCTGTTTTTT. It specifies CASSYLAGGSDGELFF.